Sequencing of this TCR beta chain was carried out in a study of T cells in Graves' hyperthyroidism and ophthalmopathy. Study-wide points: Blood also contained most expanded thyroid clonotypes above 0.001. The model forecast ophthalmopathy, anticipating it by a median around 6.4 months before onset.

Uncontrolled infection, other autoimmune disease, pregnancy or lactation disqualified patients from enrolment. Any symptoms of ophthalmopathy came after the first hyperthyroidism diagnosis, from which the blood sample dates. CDR3 size: 15 residues. With 1 base removed from V and 4 bases from J, the gap between germline ends came to 13 bases. Germline V gene sequence: CDR1 MDHEN, CDR2 SYDVKM. Template material for amplifying TCR beta CDR3 regions consisted of RNA transcripts. First-round RT-PCR with HTBI primers amplified the TCR CDR3 region. TCRdb re-analysed the multiplex PCR reads in MiXCR, keeping a single row per CDR3 protein. The sample shows some 370,000 distinct CDR3 sequences, 17% of them seen only once. This clonotype was seen many times. Antigen specificity is unknown.

This TCR derives from a woman between 25 and 40 years old with Graves' hyperthyroidism that later progressed to Graves' ophthalmopathy. The sequenced sample was blood. The gene calls are TRBV28 and TRBJ1-1, with a tentative D call TRBD1 (6 bases). As DNA, the CDR3 is TGTGCCAGCAGTTTATATAGGGGGGTAAGCACTGAAGCTTTCTTT. This codes for CASSLYRGVSTEAFF.